This TCR beta chain is from a study of identical twins' blood T cells. As handled by the study authors: Each donor had about 100,000 to nearly 550,000 clonotypes. In TCRdb, the 5' RACE reads were re-called with MiXCR into one record per CDR3 protein. What appears here as the V and J calls and clone size reflects TCRdb's work, not the paper's. The repertoire consists of around 380,000 distinct CDR3 sequences, with about 28% occurring once and the leading ten covering 6.1%. The V gene's germline CDR1 is DFQATT and CDR2 SNEGSKA (reference sequence). Trimming cost V 7 bases and J 1 base, with 7 bases left between them. The CDR3 runs 11 residues.

This chain uses TRBV20-1 with TRBJ1-1; D is unresolved. Sequenced material: PBMCs. This sequence originates from a woman between 18 and 50 years old in good health. DNA for the CDR3: TGCAGTGGCAGGCCGAACACTGAAGCTTTCTTT. Its translation is CSGRPNTEAFF.